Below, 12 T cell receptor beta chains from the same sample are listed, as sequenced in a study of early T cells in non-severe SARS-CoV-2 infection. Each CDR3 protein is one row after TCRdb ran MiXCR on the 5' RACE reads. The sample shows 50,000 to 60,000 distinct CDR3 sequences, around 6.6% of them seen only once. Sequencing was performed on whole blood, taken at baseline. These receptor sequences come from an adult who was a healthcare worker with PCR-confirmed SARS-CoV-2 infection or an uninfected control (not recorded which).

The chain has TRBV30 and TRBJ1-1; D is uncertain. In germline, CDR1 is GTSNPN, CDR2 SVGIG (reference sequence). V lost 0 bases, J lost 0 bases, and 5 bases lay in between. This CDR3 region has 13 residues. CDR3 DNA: TGTGCCTGGAGTGTAATACTGAACACTGAAGCTTTCTTT. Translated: CAWSVILNTEAFF.

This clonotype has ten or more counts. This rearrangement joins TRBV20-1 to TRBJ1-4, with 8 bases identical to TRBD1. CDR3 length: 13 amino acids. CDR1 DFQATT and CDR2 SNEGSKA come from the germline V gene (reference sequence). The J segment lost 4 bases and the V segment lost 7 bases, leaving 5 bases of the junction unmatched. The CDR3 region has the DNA TGCAGTGTCCGGACAGGGCTTAATGAAAAACTGTTTTTT. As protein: CSVRTGLNEKLFF.

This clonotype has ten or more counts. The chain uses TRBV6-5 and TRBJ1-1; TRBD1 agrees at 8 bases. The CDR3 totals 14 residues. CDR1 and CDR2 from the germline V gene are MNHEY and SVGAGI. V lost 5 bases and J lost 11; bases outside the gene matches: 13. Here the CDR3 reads CASSAGGWGLGAFF. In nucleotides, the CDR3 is TGTGCCAGCAGTGCAGGGGGCTGGGGCCTGGGGGCTTTCTTT.

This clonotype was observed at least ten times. Written as DNA, the CDR3 is TGTGCCAGCAGCCCCCAGGGGAACACCGGGGAGCTGTTTTTT. Encoded protein: CASSPQGNTGELFF. The rearrangement joins TRBV11-2 to TRBJ2-2; D is perhaps TRBD1 (5 bases). Germline values: CDR1 SGHAT, CDR2 FQNNGV. The CDR3 is 14 residues long. Trimming stripped 5 bases from V and 1 base from J, with 8 bases between.

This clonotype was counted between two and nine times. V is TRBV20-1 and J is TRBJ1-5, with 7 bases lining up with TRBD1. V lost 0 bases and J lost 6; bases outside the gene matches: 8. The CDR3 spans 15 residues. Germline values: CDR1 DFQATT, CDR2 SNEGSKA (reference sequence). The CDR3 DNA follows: TGCAGTGCTAGAGATGCAGGGGGAAAAGGTCAGCCCCAGCATTTT. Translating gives CSARDAGGKGQPQHF.

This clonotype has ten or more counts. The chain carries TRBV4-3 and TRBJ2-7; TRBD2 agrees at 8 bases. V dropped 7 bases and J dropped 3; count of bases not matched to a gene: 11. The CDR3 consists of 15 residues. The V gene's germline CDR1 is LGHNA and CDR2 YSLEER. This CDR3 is CASTLLLGLGYEQYF. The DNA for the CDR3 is TGCGCCAGCACGTTACTACTGGGACTAGGCTACGAGCAGTACTTC.

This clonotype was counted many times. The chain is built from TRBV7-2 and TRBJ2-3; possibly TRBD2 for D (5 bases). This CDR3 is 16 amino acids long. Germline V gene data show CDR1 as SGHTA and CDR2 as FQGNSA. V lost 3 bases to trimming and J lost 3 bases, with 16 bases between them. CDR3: CASSFIGRGGTDTQYF. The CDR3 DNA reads TGTGCCAGCAGCTTTATCGGCCGGGGTGGTACAGATACGCAGTATTTT.

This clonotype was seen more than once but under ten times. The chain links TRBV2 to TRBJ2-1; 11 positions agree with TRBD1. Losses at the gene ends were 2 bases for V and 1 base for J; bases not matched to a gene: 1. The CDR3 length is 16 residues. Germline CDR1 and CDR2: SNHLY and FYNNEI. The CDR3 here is CASSERDRGSYNEQFF. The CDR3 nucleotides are TGTGCCAGCAGTGAAAGGGACAGGGGGTCCTACAATGAGCAGTTCTTC.

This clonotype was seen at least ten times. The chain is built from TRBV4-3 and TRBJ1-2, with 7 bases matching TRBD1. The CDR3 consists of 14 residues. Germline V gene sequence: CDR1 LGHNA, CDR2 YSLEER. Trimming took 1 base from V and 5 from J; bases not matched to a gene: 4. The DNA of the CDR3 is TGCGCCAGCAGCCAAGGACAGGGCGGTTATGGCTACACCTTC. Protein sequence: CASSQGQGGYGYTF.

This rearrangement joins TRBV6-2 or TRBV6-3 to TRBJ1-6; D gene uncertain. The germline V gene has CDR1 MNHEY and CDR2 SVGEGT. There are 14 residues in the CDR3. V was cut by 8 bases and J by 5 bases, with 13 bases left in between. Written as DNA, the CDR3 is TGTGCCAGCGCCTTTTTAGCGGATAATTCACCCCTCCACTTT. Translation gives CASAFLADNSPLHF.

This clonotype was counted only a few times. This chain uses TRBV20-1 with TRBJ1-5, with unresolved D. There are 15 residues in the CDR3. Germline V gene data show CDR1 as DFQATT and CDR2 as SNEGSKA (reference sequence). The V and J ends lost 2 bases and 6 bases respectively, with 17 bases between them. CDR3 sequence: CSARSGSGKGQPQHF. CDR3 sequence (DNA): TGCAGTGCTAGATCGGGCAGTGGTAAGGGTCAGCCCCAGCATTTT.

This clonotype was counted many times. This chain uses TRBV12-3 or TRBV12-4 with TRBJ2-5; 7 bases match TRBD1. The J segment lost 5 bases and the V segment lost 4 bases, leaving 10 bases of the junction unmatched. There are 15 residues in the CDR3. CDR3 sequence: CASSSHQGVGETQYF. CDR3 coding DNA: TGTGCCAGCAGTTCGCATCAGGGGGTCGGGGAGACCCAGTACTTC.